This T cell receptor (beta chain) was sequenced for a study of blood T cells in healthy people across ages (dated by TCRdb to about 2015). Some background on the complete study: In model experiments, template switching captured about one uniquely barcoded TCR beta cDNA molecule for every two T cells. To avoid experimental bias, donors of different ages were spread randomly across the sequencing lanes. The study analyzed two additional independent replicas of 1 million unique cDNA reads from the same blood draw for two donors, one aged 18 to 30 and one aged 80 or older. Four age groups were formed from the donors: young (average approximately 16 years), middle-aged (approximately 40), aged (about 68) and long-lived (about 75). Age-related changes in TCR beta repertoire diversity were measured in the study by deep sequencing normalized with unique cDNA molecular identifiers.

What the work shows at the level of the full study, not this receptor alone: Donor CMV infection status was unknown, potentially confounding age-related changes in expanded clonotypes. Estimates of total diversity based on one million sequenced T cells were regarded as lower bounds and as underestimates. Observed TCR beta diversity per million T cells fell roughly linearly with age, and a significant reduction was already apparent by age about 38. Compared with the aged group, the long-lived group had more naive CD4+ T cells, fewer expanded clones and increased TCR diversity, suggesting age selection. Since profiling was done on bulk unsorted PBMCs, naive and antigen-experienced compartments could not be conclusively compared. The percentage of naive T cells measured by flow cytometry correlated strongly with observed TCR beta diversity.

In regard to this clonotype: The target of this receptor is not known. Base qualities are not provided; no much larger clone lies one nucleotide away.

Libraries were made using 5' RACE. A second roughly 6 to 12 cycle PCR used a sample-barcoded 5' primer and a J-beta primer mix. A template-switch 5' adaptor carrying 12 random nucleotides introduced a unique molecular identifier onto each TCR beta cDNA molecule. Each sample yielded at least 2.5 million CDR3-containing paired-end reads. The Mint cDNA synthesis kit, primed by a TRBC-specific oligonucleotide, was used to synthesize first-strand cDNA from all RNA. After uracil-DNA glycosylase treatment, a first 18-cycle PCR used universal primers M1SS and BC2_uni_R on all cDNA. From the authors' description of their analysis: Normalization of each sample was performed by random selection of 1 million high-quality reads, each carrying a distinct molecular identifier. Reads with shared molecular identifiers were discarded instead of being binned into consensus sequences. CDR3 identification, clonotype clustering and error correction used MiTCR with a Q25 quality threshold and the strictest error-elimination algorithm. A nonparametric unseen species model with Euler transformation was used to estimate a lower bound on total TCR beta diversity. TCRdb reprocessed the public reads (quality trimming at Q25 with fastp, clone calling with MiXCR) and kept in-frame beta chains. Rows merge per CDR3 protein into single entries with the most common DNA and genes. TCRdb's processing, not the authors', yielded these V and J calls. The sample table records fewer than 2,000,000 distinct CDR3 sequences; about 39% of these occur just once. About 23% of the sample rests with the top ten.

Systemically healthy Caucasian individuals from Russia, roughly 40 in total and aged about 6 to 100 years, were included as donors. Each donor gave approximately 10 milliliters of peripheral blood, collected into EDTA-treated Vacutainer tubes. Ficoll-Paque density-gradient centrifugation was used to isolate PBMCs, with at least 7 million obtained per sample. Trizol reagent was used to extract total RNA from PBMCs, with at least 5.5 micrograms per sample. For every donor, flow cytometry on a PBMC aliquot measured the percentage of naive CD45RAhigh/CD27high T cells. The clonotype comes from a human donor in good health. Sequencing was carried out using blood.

The CDR3 protein: CSVGVGPSGYTF. The DNA sequence follows: TGCAGCGTTGGGGTTGGACCGTCTGGCTACACCTTC. Here the chain combines TRBV29-1 and TRBJ1-2; no D gene call is confident. The CDR3 spans 12 residues, from the cysteine through the phenylalanine. Only the CDR3 DNA is retained, 36 bases long and in frame from the first base. Cut back by 4 bases and 7 bases, the V and J ends lie 13 bases apart. CDR1 SQVTM and CDR2 ANQGSEA were looked up in the germline V gene.